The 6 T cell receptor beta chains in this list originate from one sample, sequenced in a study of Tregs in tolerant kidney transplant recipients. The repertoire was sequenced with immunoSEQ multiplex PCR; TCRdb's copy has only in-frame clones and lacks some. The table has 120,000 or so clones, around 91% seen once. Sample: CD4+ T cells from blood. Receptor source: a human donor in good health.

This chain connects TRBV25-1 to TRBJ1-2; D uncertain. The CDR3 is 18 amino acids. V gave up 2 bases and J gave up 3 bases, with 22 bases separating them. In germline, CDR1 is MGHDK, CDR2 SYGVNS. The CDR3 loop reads CASSEPPPSAAGDYGYTF. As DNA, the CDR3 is TGTGCCAGCAGTGAACCCCCCCCGTCCGCGGCGGGCGACTATGGCTACACCTTC.

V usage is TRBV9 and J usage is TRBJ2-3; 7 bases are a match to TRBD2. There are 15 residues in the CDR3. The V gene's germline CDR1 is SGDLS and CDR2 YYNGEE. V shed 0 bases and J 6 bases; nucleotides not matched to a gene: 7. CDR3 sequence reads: CASSVASTSQDTQYF. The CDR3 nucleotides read TGTGCCAGCAGCGTAGCTTCGACTAGCCAGGATACGCAGTATTTT. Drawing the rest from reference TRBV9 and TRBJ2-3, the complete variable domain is DSGVTQTPKHLITATGQRVTLRCSPRSGDLSVYWYQQSLDQGLQFLIQYYNGEERAKGNILERFSAQQFPDLHSELNLSSLELGDSALYFCASSVASTSQDTQYFGPGTRLTVL.

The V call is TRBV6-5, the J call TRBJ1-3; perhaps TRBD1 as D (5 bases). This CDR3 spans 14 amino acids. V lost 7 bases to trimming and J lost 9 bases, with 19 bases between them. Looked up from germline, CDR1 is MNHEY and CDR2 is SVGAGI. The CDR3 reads CASNPAGSEGTIYF. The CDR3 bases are TGTGCCAGCAATCCGGCAGGGTCGGAGGGCACCATATATTTT.

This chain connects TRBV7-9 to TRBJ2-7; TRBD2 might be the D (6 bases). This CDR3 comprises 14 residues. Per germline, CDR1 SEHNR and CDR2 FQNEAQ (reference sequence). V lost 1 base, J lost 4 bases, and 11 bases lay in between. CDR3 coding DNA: TGTGCCAGCAGCTTAGGGGCAGGGAGGTACGAGCAGTACTTC. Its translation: CASSLGAGRYEQYF.

The chain's CDR3 is CASSDFGTGGPTEAFF. The CDR3 bases are TGCGCCAGCAGTGATTTTGGGACAGGGGGCCCCACTGAAGCTTTCTTT. V gene TRBV10-1 combines with J gene TRBJ1-1; TRBD1 aligns across 12 bases. Trimming removed 3 bases from V and 4 bases from J; junction bases left unmatched: 6. The CDR3 loop spans 16 amino acids. Germline lookup yields CDR1 WNHNN and CDR2 SYGVQD (reference sequence).

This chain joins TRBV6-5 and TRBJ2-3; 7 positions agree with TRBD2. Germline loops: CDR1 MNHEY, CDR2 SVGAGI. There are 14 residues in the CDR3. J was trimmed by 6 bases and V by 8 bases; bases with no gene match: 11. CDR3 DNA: TGTGCCAGCTCGTGGCGCCGGGGGGAGGATACGCAGTATTTT. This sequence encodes CASSWRRGEDTQYF.